Presented here are 22 T cell receptor beta chains from one specimen sequenced in a study of CD8+CD57+ T cells in acquired aplastic anemia. Researchers used genomic DNA as the template to profile TCR beta VDJ and CDR3. One entry per CDR3 protein results from TCRdb running MiXCR on the reads. Of some 410,000 distinct CDR3 sequences listed, 65% to 80% are singletons. Sequenced material: sorted CD4+, CD8+, or CD8+CD57+ T cells (not recorded which) from PBMCs. The receptors come from a human donor in good health, serving as a control.

This clonotype was seen at least ten times. The chain couples TRBV6-5 to TRBJ1-6; 7 bases are a match to TRBD1. The CDR3 spans 16 residues. The germline V gene has CDR1 MNHEY and CDR2 SVGAGI. V lost 6 bases to trimming and J lost 9 bases; unmatched junction nucleotides: 14. The CDR3, as DNA: TGTGCCAGCAGGCCCCAAGGGACAGCCTCATCTTCACCCCTCCACTTT. Translating gives CASRPQGTASSSPLHF.

The chain uses TRBV5-4 and TRBJ2-1; possibly TRBD1 or TRBD2 for D (5 bases each). This CDR3 comprises 15 residues. V was clipped by 0 bases and J by 3 bases, with 10 bases between them. Per the germline V gene, CDR1 is SGHNT and CDR2 is YYREEE (reference sequence). CDR3 DNA sequence: TGTGCCAGCAGCTTGGGCAGGGCGGGCTACAATGAGCAGTTCTTC. This codes for CASSLGRAGYNEQFF.

The CDR3 DNA follows: TGTGCCAGCAGCTCGACTGGGTTGAGGCAAGAGACCCAGTACTTC. Its translation: CASSSTGLRQETQYF. V usage is TRBV7-3 and J usage is TRBJ2-5; D gene uncertain. Germline V gene sequence: CDR1 SGHTA, CDR2 FQGTGA. The CDR3 runs to 15 residues. V lost 4 bases and J 2 bases, leaving 14 bases between the germline ends.

The V call is TRBV20-1, the J call TRBJ2-1; tentatively, D is TRBD1 (5 bases). The germline V gene has CDR1 DFQATT and CDR2 SNEGSKA (reference sequence). V gave up 0 bases and J gave up 0 bases, with 15 bases separating them. This CDR3 has 17 residues. The CDR3 nucleotides read TGCAGTGCTAGAGAATCTAGGGGCGGCACCTCCTACAATGAGCAGTTCTTC. Amino acid sequence: CSARESRGGTSYNEQFF.

This clonotype has a count of ten or more. The chain employs TRBV7-2 and TRBJ1-1, with D tentatively TRBD1 (6 bases). The germline V gene has CDR1 SGHTA and CDR2 FQGNSA. The length of the CDR3 is 15 residues. The V end was cut by 2 bases, the J end by 4 bases, with 14 bases between. CDR3 in amino acids: CASSLRQARGTEAFF. The DNA of the CDR3 is TGTGCCAGCAGCTTACGACAGGCTAGGGGCACTGAAGCTTTCTTT.

This clonotype was seen only once. The V call is TRBV5-6, the J call TRBJ2-1; D remains unclear. Per germline, CDR1 SGHDT and CDR2 YYEEEE. The CDR3 covers 16 residues. V dropped 4 bases and J dropped 0 bases, with 14 bases sitting between them. The DNA of the CDR3 is TGTGCCAGCAGCCTAGGTCCCTACAGCTCCTACAATGAGCAGTTCTTC. Its translation: CASSLGPYSSYNEQFF.

This clonotype was counted ten times or more. The rearrangement joins TRBV5-8 to TRBJ2-1; TRBD1 agrees at 10 bases. Germline CDR1 and CDR2: SGHTS and YDEGEE. CDR3 length: 15 residues. J was trimmed by 2 bases and V by 4 bases; bases with no gene match: 3. The CDR3 sequence is CASSVGTGAYNEQFF. The CDR3 nucleotides read TGTGCCAGCAGCGTTGGGACAGGGGCCTACAATGAGCAGTTCTTC.

In the case of this clonotype: The junction differs from germline at one of its ends, possibly a read error. The CDR3 reads CASSQGCRYNF. CDR3 DNA sequence: TGTGCCAGCAGCCAGGGGTGTCGCTACAATTTT. The gene calls are TRBV6-6 and TRBJ1-2; perhaps TRBD1 as D (6 bases). Germline V lookup: CDR1 MNHNY, CDR2 SVGAGI (reference sequence). The CDR3 has 11 residues.

The rearrangement links TRBV6-2 or TRBV6-3 to TRBJ2-1, with TRBD2 identical over 15 bases. Germline CDR1 and CDR2: MNHEY and SVGEGT. CDR3 length equals 14 residues. Losses at the gene ends were 8 bases for V and 8 bases for J; bases not matched to a gene: 4. CDR3 in amino acids: CASGTSGGTDEQFF. CDR3 in DNA: TGTGCCAGCGGGACTAGCGGGGGGACAGATGAGCAGTTCTTC.

This clonotype was seen at least ten times. The rearrangement joins TRBV9 to TRBJ2-3; perhaps D is TRBD1 or TRBD2 (5 bases each). Trimming shortened V by 0 bases and J by 3 bases, and 11 bases separated the two germline ends. CDR3 length: 15 residues. Germline assignment: CDR1 SGDLS and CDR2 YYNGEE. CDR3 DNA: TGTGCCAGCAGCGTAGCGGCTGGGGGAACAGATACGCAGTATTTT. Residues: CASSVAAGGTDTQYF.

On this clonotype itself: Its ends do not fully match the called genes, so a read error is possible. This chain links TRBV19 with TRBJ1-2; D perhaps matches TRBD1 (6 bases). The length of the CDR3 is 18 residues. CDR1 and CDR2 from the germline V gene are LNHDA and SQIVND (reference sequence). The CDR3 reads CASRIPGQGHTSNYVYTF. CDR3 bases: TGTGCCAGTAGAATCCCGGGACAAGGGCATACCTCTAACTATGTCTACACCTTC. The entire variable domain, with the rest obtained from reference TRBV19 and TRBJ1-2, is as follows: DGGITQSPKYLFRKEGQNVTLSCEQNLNHDAMYWYRQDPGQGLRLIYYSQIVNDFQKGDIAEGYSVSREKKESFPLTVTSAQKNPTAFYLCASRIPGQGHTSNYVYTFGSGTRLTVV.

This chain's CDR3 is CASRFQGSSYEQYF. CDR3 DNA sequence: TGTGCCAGCAGGTTCCAGGGGAGCTCCTACGAGCAGTACTTC. This chain links TRBV12-3 or TRBV12-4 with TRBJ2-7; tentatively, D is TRBD1 (6 bases). The CDR3 has 14 residues. Trimming took 6 bases from V and 0 from J, leaving 12 bases between them.

CDR3 residues: CASSTGHSSYNEQFF. The CDR3 coding sequence is TGTGCCAGCAGTACGGGACACAGCTCCTACAATGAGCAGTTCTTC. The chain has TRBV2 and TRBJ2-1; possible D gene TRBD1, 6 bases. This CDR3 region has 15 residues. Germline lookup yields CDR1 SNHLY and CDR2 FYNNEI. Trimming stripped 5 bases from V and 0 bases from J, with 11 bases between.

In this sample, this clonotype turned up a few times. V is TRBV20-1 and J is TRBJ2-5; TRBD2 is a possible D gene (6 bases). The germline gives CDR1 DFQATT, CDR2 SNEGSKA (reference sequence). This CDR3 spans 16 amino acids. Trimming stripped 6 bases from V and 4 bases from J, with 24 bases between. CDR3 sequence: CSAEGTGVAVGETQYF. CDR3 nucleotides: TGCAGTGCGGAAGGGACTGGAGTAGCGGTTGGAGAGACCCAGTACTTC.

The rearrangement joins TRBV6-2 or TRBV6-3 to TRBJ1-1; TRBD1 is a possible D gene (6 bases). CDR1 is MNHEY, CDR2 SVGEGT, per germline. V lost 2 bases and J 4 bases, leaving 14 bases between the germline ends. The CDR3 extends over 15 amino acids. The CDR3 loop is CASSYTWTASTEAFF. CDR3 sequence (DNA): TGTGCCAGCAGTTACACTTGGACAGCGAGCACTGAAGCTTTCTTT.

The chain joins TRBV24-1 to TRBJ1-6; possibly TRBD1 for D (6 bases). Germline V gene data show CDR1 as KGHDR and CDR2 as SFDVKD. This CDR3 spans 13 amino acids. V lost 10 bases to trimming and J lost 9 bases, with 15 bases between them. The CDR3 bases are TGTGCCACTCAGCAACAGGGTGCTTCACCCCTCCACTTT. Its protein product is CATQQQGASPLHF.

There are many counts of this clonotype. This chain uses TRBV19 with TRBJ2-7; D is ambiguous. Germline lookup yields CDR1 LNHDA and CDR2 SQIVND (reference sequence). The CDR3 totals 17 residues. Trimming took 5 bases from V and 0 from J, leaving 20 bases between them. CDR3 nucleotide sequence: TGTGCCAGTAGTCAAAAAGGCCGCGGACCAGCCTCCTACGAGCAGTACTTC. Translating gives CASSQKGRGPASYEQYF. Using reference TRBV19 and TRBJ2-7 for the parts outside the CDR3, the full variable domain is DGGITQSPKYLFRKEGQNVTLSCEQNLNHDAMYWYRQDPGQGLRLIYYSQIVNDFQKGDIAEGYSVSREKKESFPLTVTSAQKNPTAFYLCASSQKGRGPASYEQYFGPGTRLTVT.

The chain carries TRBV7-9 and TRBJ2-5; 7 nucleotides line up with TRBD2. The CDR3 is made up of 14 amino acids. The V gene's germline CDR1 is SEHNR and CDR2 FQNEAQ (reference sequence). V lost 3 bases to trimming and J lost 4 bases; unmatched junction nucleotides: 5. CDR3 sequence: CASSFGGGSETQYF. The CDR3 region has the DNA TGTGCCAGCAGCTTTGGGGGGGGGTCAGAGACCCAGTACTTC.

The count of this clonotype is one. In DNA form, the CDR3 reads TGTGCCAGCAGCCCTCGGACTAGCGGAACCTCCTACGAGCAGTACTTC. Protein: CASSPRTSGTSYEQYF. This chain uses TRBV11-2 with TRBJ2-7; the match to TRBD2 covers 10 bases. Losses at the gene ends were 5 bases for V and 0 bases for J; bases not matched to a gene: 7. The CDR3 consists of 16 residues. Germline CDR1 reads SGHAT; CDR2 reads FQNNGV.

V gene TRBV25-1 combines with J gene TRBJ2-7, with D perhaps TRBD1 or TRBD2 (5 bases each). This CDR3 is built from 14 residues. Trimming shortened V by 5 bases and J by 9 bases, and 20 bases separated the two germline ends. Germline-derived CDR1 and CDR2 are MGHDK and SYGVNS. The CDR3 spells CASSQSARENGQYF. CDR3 DNA sequence: TGTGCCAGCAGTCAGAGCGCCAGGGAGAACGGGCAGTACTTC.

The rearrangement joins TRBV10-3 to TRBJ2-3; D possibly corresponds to TRBD2 (6 bases). CDR1 and CDR2 (germline): ENHRY, SYGVKD. This CDR3 is built from 15 residues. Trimming stripped 4 bases from V and 3 bases from J, with 14 bases between. The CDR3 bases are TGTGCCATCAGTGGGCCCGGGACTGGTACAGATACGCAGTATTTT. The encoded protein is CAISGPGTGTDTQYF.

This clonotype was picked up many times. This chain joins TRBV11-2 and TRBJ2-7; D not resolved. The CDR3 is 13 amino acids. CDR1 SGHAT and CDR2 FQNNGV come from the germline V gene. V was trimmed by 1 base and J by 5 bases, leaving 9 bases between them. The CDR3, as DNA: TGTGCCAGCAGCTTAGTGGTCCGACACGAGCAGTACTTC. Protein product: CASSLVVRHEQYF. The whole variable domain, filled in from reference TRBV11-2 and TRBJ2-7, reads EAGVAQSPRYKIIEKRQSVAFWCNPISGHATLYWYQQILGQGPKLLIQFQNNGVVDDSQLPKDRFSAERLKGVDSTLKIQPAKLEDSAVYLCASSLVVRHEQYFGPGTRLTVT.